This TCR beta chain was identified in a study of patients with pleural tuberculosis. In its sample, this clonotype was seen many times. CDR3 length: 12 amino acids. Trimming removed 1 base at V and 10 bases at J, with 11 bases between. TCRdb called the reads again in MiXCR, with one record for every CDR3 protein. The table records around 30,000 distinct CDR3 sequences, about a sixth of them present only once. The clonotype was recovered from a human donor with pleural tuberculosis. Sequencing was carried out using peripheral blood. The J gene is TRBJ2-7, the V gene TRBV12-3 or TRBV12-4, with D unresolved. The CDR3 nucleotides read TGTGCCAGCAGTTTAGTGGTGGCCCACCAGTACTTC. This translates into CASSLVVAHQYF.